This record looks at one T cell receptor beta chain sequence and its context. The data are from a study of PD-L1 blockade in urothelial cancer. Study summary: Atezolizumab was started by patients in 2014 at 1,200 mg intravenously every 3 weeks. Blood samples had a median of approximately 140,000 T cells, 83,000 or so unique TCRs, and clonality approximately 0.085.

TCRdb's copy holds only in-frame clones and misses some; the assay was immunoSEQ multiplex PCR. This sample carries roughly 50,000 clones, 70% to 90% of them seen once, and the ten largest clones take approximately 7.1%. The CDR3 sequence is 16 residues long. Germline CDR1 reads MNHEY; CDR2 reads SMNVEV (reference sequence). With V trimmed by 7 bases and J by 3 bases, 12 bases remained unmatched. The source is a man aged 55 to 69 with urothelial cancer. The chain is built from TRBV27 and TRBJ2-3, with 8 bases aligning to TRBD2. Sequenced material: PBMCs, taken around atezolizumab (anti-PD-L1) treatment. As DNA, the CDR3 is TGTGCCAGCAACCCTGACCGGGGGGGCGGGACAGATACGCAGTATTTT. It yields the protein CASNPDRGGGTDTQYF.